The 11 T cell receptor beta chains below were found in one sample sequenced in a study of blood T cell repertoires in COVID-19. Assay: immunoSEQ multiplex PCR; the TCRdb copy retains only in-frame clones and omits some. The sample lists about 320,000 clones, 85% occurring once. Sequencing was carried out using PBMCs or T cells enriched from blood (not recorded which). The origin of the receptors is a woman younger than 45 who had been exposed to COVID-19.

The CDR3 here is CASSSRRDYQFYEQYF. The CDR3 nucleotides are TGTGCCAGCAGCAGCCGCCGGGACTACCAATTCTACGAGCAGTACTTC. The chain recombines TRBV5-5 with TRBJ2-7; 7 bases map to TRBD2. The CDR3 loop spans 16 amino acids. Trimming removed 4 bases from V and 3 bases from J; junction bases left unmatched: 13. Germline values: CDR1 SGHKS, CDR2 YYEKEE (reference sequence).

CDR3 DNA sequence: TGTGCCTGGAGTCCCAGCCAAGAGACCCAGTACTTC. The encoded protein is CAWSPSQETQYF. The chain combines TRBV30 with TRBJ2-5; D unclear. With 2 bases removed from V and 1 base from J, the gap between germline ends came to 5 bases. Per germline, CDR1 GTSNPN and CDR2 SVGIG (reference sequence). This CDR3 has 12 amino acids.

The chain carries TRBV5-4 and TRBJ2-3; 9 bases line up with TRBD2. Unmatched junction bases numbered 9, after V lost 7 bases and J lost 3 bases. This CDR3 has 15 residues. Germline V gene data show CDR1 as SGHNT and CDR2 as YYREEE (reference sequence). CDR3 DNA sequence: TGTGCCAGCTTACCCGCGGGAGGGCCAACAGATACGCAGTATTTT. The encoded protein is CASLPAGGPTDTQYF.

The CDR3 spells CASQGASDSPLHF. The CDR3 region has the DNA TGTGCCAGTCAGGGGGCGTCAGATTCACCCCTCCACTTT. This chain joins TRBV3-1 (or the pseudogene TRBV3-2) and TRBJ1-6; 8 positions match TRBD1. Per the germline V gene, CDR1 is LGHDT and CDR2 is YNNKEL (reference sequence). The junction had 6 bases not matched to a gene; V was cut back by 9 bases and J by 8 bases. This CDR3 region has 13 residues.

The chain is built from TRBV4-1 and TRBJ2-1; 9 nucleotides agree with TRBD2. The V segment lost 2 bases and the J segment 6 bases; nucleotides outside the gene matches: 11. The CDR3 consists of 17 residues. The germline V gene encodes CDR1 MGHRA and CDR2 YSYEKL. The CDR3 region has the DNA TGCGCCAGCAGCCAACCCGCCGGGACTAGCAAGGTCAATGAGCAGTTCTTC. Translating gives CASSQPAGTSKVNEQFF.

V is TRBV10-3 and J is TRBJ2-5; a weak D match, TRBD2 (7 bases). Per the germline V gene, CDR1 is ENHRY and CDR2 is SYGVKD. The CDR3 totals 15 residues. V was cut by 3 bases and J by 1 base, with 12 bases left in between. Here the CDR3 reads CAISDSRGPQETQYF. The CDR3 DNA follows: TGTGCCATCAGTGATTCGCGGGGGCCCCAAGAGACCCAGTACTTC.

The CDR3 here is CASSLMDSSYEQYF. The CDR3 DNA is TGTGCCAGCAGCTTAATGGACAGCTCCTACGAGCAGTACTTC. The chain has TRBV7-3 and TRBJ2-7; D is perhaps TRBD1 (6 bases). Germline CDR1 and CDR2: SGHTA and FQGTGA. V gave up 1 base and J gave up 0 bases, with 7 bases separating them. There are 14 residues in the CDR3.

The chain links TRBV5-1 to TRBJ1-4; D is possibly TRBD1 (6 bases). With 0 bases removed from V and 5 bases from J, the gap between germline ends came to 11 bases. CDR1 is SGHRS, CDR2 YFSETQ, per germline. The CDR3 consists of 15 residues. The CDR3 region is CASSLAGTQNEKLFF. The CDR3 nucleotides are TGCGCCAGCAGCTTGGCCGGGACACAGAATGAAAAACTGTTTTTT.

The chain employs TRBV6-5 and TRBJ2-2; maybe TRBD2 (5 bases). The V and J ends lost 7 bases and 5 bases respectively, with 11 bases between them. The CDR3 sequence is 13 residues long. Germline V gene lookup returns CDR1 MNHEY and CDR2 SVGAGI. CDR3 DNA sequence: TGTGCCAGCAAAACTAGTAGTACCGGGGAGCTGTTTTTT. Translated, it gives CASKTSSTGELFF.

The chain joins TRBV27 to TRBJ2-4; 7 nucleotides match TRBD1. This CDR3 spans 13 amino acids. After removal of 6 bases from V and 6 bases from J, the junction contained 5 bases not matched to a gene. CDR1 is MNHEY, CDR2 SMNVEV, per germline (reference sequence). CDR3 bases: TGTGCCAGCAGCCCGGGACAGACAAACATTCAGTACTTC. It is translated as CASSPGQTNIQYF.

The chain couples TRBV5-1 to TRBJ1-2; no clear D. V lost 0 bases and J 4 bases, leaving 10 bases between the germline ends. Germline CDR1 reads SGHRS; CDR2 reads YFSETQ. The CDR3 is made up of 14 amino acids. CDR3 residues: CASSLVQGAYGYTF. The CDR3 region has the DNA TGCGCCAGCAGCTTGGTCCAAGGAGCCTATGGCTACACCTTC.